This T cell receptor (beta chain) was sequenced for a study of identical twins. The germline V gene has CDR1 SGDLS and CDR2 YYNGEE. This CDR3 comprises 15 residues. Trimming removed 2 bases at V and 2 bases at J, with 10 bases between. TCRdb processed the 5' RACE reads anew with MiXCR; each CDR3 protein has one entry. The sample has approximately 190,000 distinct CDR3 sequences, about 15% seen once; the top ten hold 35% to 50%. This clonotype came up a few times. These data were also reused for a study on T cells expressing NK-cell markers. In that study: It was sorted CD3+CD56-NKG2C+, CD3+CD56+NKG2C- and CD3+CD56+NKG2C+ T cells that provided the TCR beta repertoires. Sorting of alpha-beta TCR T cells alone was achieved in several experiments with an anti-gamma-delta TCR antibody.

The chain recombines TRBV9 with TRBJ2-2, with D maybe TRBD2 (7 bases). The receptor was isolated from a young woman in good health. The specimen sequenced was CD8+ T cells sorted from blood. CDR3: CASSVGGGNTGELFF. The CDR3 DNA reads TGTGCCAGCAGCGTGGGCGGGGGCAACACCGGGGAGCTGTTTTTT.